A single T cell receptor (beta chain) is shown here with its context. At least ten counts were recorded for this clonotype. The target of this receptor is not known. Base qualities are not at hand, and no much larger clone is one base apart. Sequencing relied on an Illumina HiSeq 1500. Using fastp at Q25 and MiXCR, TCRdb reprocessed the public reads and kept productive beta chains. Entries are consolidated by CDR3 protein sequence, retaining the most common genes and DNA. This sample has roughly 500,000 distinct CDR3 sequences in its table, and 11% of those were observed once. Jointly, the top ten make up approximately 10% of the sample. This sample was included in a study of T cell repertoires in cytomegalovirus infection (dated 2019 in TCRdb). Some background on the complete study: The HLA type of each donor mattered for the analysis, because public TCR beta signatures pointed to carriage of CMV infection along with the matching HLA type. Beyond this particular receptor, the publication reports: In both this cohort and an independent roughly 360-donor cohort, the cumulative frequency of public TCR beta family members distinguished carriers of CMV infection plus the relevant HLA type. The ex vivo response was dominated by HLA-C-restricted CMV-specific TCR beta clonotypes, which also provided the single most frequent clonotype in two of eight donors.

Trimming at the junction amounts to 5 bases on V and 6 bases on J, and the germline ends lie 8 bases apart. The CDR3 runs 11 amino acids, cysteine and phenylalanine included. The entry retains the CDR3 DNA only, 33 bases that are in frame from base 1. Sequences MNHNS (CDR1) and SASEGT (CDR2) are obtained from the germline V gene. The sequence joins TRBV6-1 to TRBJ2-7, with the D gene uncertain. Sequenced input: PBMCs. The source is a human donor in good health (CMV status not recorded). Some clones in this sample may be carry-over from other donors' samples. The DNA sequence is given as TGTGCCAGCAGTTATGGGCCCGAGCAGTACTTC. Its translation is CASSYGPEQYF.